One T cell receptor beta chain is described in this entry. This record comes from a study of blood T cell repertoires in COVID-19. About the research overall: Samples representing acute and convalescent COVID-19 were sourced from the United States, Italy and Spain. Nucleic acid was either cDNA or gDNA, and it came from T cells, B-cell-depleted T cells, or PBMCs.

Germline CDR1 SNHLY, CDR2 FYNNEI. J gave up 7 bases and V 4 bases, and 6 bases lay outside the gene matches. This CDR3 is 14 amino acids long. Authors' processing steps: Researchers report that nucleated cell counts were estimated from reference gene primer amplification. Clones were sequenced by immunoSEQ multiplex PCR, and TCRdb holds only the in-frame ones, with some missing. That table supplies the V and J calls and clone size; D and trimming were determined from the DNA. This sample yields some 80,000 clones, of which more than 65% are seen a single time; around 19% belongs to the top ten. The chain carries TRBV2 and TRBJ2-1, with 8 bases lining up with TRBD1. Input material: peripheral blood. This sequence was found in a woman of 80 years or more with active or convalescent COVID-19. CDR3 nucleotide sequence: TGTGCCAGCAGTGCACAGGGGGAATGGAATGAGCAGTTCTTC. Translating it yields CASSAQGEWNEQFF. Full variable domain (outside the CDR3, taken from reference TRBV2 and TRBJ2-1): EPEVTQTPSHQVTQMGQEVILRCVPISNHLYFYWYRQILGQKVEFLVSFYNNEISEKSEIFDDQFSVERPDGSNFTLKIRSTKLEDSAMYFCASSAQGEWNEQFFGPGTRLTVL.